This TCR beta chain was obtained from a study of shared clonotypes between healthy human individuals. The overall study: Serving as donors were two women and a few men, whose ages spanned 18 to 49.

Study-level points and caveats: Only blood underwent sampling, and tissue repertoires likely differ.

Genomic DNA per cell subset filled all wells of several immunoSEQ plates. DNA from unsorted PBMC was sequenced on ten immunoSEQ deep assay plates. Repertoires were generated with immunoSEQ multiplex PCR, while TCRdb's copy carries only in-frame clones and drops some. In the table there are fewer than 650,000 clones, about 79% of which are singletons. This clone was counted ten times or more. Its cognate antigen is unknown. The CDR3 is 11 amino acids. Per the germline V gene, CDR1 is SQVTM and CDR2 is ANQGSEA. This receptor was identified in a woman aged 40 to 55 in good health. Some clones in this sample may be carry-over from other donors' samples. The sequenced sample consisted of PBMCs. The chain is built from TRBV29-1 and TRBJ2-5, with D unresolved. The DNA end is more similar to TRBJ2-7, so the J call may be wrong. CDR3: CSVDSGYEQYF. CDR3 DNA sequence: TGCAGCGTTGATTCGGGTTACGAGCAGTACTTC.